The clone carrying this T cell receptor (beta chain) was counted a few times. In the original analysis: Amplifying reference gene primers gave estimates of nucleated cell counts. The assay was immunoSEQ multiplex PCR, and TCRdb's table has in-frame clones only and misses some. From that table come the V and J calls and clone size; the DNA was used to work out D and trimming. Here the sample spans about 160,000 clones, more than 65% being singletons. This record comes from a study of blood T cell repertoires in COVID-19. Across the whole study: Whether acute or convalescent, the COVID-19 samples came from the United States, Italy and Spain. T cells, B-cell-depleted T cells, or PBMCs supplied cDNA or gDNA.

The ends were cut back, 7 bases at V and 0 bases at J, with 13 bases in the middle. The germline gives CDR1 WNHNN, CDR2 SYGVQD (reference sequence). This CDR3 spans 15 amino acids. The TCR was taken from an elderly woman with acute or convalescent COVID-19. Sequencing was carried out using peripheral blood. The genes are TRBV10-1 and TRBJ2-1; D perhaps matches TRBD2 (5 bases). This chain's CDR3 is CASTKDGNSYNEQFF. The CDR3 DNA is TGCGCCAGCACCAAGGACGGGAACTCCTACAATGAGCAGTTCTTC.